This T cell receptor (beta chain) is drawn from a study of blood T cell repertoires in COVID-19. Across the whole study: There were acute and convalescent COVID-19 samples, and they came from the United States, Italy and Spain.

In the authors' workflow: Counts of nucleated cells, estimated from reference gene primer amplification, were obtained. The assay was immunoSEQ multiplex PCR, and TCRdb's table has in-frame clones only and misses some. Clone size and the V and J calls come from that table; the DNA yielded D and trimming. Of tens of thousands of clones listed, approximately 88% are singletons. The CDR3 contains 15 residues. V dropped 0 bases and J dropped 11; count of bases not matched to a gene: 6. The germline V gene has CDR1 LNHDA and CDR2 SQIVND (reference sequence). Sequences were obtained from peripheral blood. The V gene is TRBV19, the J gene TRBJ2-1, with 11 bases aligning to TRBD2. This sequence originates from a human donor in a cohort sampled during active COVID-19. The CDR3 loop is CASSIDPTSGIKQFF. DNA of the CDR3: TGTGCCAGTAGTATAGACCCGACTAGCGGGATTAAGCAGTTCTTC.